These 10 T cell receptor beta chains were sequenced from one sample in a study of cytomegalovirus exposure and HLA in healthy donors. The table came from immunoSEQ multiplex PCR; TCRdb's copy has only in-frame clones and leaves some out. The sample carries roughly 60,000 clones, around 90% recorded once. The sequencing input was PBMCs. All receptors come from a woman aged 18 to 35 in good health and CMV-seronegative.

This clone was counted only a few times. This chain connects TRBV6-5 to TRBJ1-5; D remains unclear. Germline-derived CDR1 and CDR2 are MNHEY and SVGAGI. There are 13 residues in the CDR3. V dropped 6 bases and J dropped 6 bases, with 12 bases sitting between them. The chain's CDR3 is CASRGRSLQPQHF. CDR3 bases: TGTGCCAGCAGGGGTCGGAGTCTTCAGCCCCAGCATTTT.

The chain couples TRBV4-1 to TRBJ1-2, with D perhaps matching TRBD1 (5 bases). Germline CDR1 reads MGHRA; CDR2 reads YSYEKL. V was pared by 0 bases and J by 4 bases, with 9 bases between. This CDR3 has 14 amino acids. CDR3 residues: CASSQESGVYGYTF. The CDR3 bases are TGCGCCAGCAGCCAAGAATCGGGGGTCTATGGCTACACCTTC.

The chain recombines TRBV25-1 with TRBJ2-5, with TRBD1 matching over 7 bases. V was clipped by 4 bases and J by 3 bases; unmatched bases: 11. Germline CDR1 MGHDK, CDR2 SYGVNS. The CDR3 spans 16 residues. The CDR3 DNA reads TGTGCCAGCAGTGGTTTCGGGGACAGAGGAAAAGAGACCCAGTACTTC. Translating gives CASSGFGDRGKETQYF.

The chain combines TRBV12-5 with TRBJ2-3; D gene unclear. The CDR3 is made up of 13 amino acids. With 2 bases removed from V and 4 bases from J, the gap between germline ends came to 7 bases. The germline CDR1 and CDR2 sequences are LGHNT and FRNRAP. CDR3 sequence: CASGLPTSDTQYF. The CDR3 DNA reads as TGTGCTAGTGGTTTGCCGACATCAGATACGCAGTATTTT.

In its sample, this clone was seen once. The CDR3 loop reads CSVAGLAQETQYF. CDR3 DNA: TGCAGCGTTGCCGGACTAGCCCAGGAGACCCAGTACTTC. This chain connects TRBV29-1 to TRBJ2-5, with 8 bases fitting TRBD2. After removal of 4 bases from V and 5 bases from J, the junction contained 6 bases not matched to a gene. Germline-derived CDR1 and CDR2 are SQVTM and ANQGSEA. The CDR3 has 13 amino acids.

This chain links TRBV11-1 with TRBJ2-2; a possible D gene is TRBD1 (5 bases). With 5 bases removed from V and 8 bases from J, the gap between germline ends came to 6 bases. The CDR3 contains 11 residues. Germline V gene data show CDR1 as SGHAT and CDR2 as FQDESV (reference sequence). CDR3 bases: TGTGCCAGCAGCCCAGGGGGGGAGCTGTTTTTT. It codes for CASSPGGELFF.

Note on this clone: Because the CDR3's place on the DNA is in doubt, the DNA is left out and the CDR3 is given as listed by TCRdb. J is TRBJ2-1 and V is TRBV21-1; the table's D gene call, TRBD2, was not cross checked with the DNA. TRBV21-1 is designated a pseudogene. The CDR3 has 18 residues if both end residues are counted. CDR3 protein: CASSKGLFAGGAGVEQFF.

The chain carries TRBV19 and TRBJ1-5; D call uncertain. Trimming left V 3 bases short and J 2 bases short, with 14 bases between. The CDR3 is made up of 16 amino acids. Looked up from germline, CDR1 is LNHDA and CDR2 is SQIVND (reference sequence). This CDR3 is CASSIRPFSGNQPQHF. The CDR3 DNA is TGTGCCAGTAGTATTAGACCCTTTAGCGGCAATCAGCCCCAGCATTTT.

The rearrangement uses TRBV6-6 and TRBJ1-5; D is possibly TRBD1 (6 bases). The CDR3 has 14 residues. V was clipped by 2 bases and J by 3 bases, with 8 bases between them. Germline CDR1 reads MNHNY; CDR2 reads SVGAGI (reference sequence). The CDR3 DNA reads TGTGCCAGCAGTTACGCAGGGGACAATCAGCCCCAGCATTTT. Residues: CASSYAGDNQPQHF.

Written as DNA, the CDR3 is TGTGCCAGCAGCGGCCGGGACAGGGCGAATGAGCAGTTCTTC. It yields the protein CASSGRDRANEQFF. The J gene is TRBJ2-1, the V gene TRBV9; 9 bases fit TRBD1. The CDR3 totals 14 residues. Trimming removed 3 bases from V and 7 bases from J; junction bases left unmatched: 5. CDR1 and CDR2 (germline): SGDLS, YYNGEE.